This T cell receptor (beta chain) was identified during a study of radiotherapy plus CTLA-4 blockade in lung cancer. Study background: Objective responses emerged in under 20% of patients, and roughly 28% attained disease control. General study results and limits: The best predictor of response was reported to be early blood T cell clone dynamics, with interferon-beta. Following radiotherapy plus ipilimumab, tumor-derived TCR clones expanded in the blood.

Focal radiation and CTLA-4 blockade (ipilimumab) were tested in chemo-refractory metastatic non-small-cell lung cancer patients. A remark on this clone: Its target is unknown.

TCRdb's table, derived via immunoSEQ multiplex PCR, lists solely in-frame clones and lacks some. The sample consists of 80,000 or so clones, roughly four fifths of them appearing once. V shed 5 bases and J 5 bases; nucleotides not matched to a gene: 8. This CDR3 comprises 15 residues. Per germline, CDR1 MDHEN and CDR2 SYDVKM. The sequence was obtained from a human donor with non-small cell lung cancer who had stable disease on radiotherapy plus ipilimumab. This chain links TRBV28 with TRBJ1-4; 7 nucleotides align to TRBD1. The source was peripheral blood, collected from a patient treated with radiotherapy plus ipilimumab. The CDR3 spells CASSTPQGMNEKLFF. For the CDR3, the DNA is TGTGCCAGCAGTACCCCACAGGGGATGAATGAAAAACTGTTTTTT.